This TCR beta chain appears in the sequencing data of a study of T cell repertoires in ileal Crohn's disease. TCRB immunosequencing input was five hundred nanograms of biopsy DNA per sample. Data came from immunoSEQ multiplex PCR; TCRdb stores just in-frame clones and leaves some out. The data hold around 2,200 clones, with 62% observed a single time. Germline CDR1 and CDR2: SNHLY and FYNNEI. Trimming cost V 8 bases and J 3 bases; bases outside gene matches: 6. The CDR3 contains 13 residues. Indicated time point: neoterminal ileum biopsy at postoperative endoscopy, about 6 months after surgery. Adults with ileal or ileocolonic Crohn's disease and an indication for resection were eligible.

The sequence derives from an adult with Crohn's disease. The chain is built from TRBV2 and TRBJ2-7; 8 bases agree with TRBD1. The sequencing sample was made of ileal tissue. CDR3 sequence (DNA): TGTGCCAGCGAGGACAGGGCGGACTACGAGCAGTACTTC. Its protein is CASEDRADYEQYF.